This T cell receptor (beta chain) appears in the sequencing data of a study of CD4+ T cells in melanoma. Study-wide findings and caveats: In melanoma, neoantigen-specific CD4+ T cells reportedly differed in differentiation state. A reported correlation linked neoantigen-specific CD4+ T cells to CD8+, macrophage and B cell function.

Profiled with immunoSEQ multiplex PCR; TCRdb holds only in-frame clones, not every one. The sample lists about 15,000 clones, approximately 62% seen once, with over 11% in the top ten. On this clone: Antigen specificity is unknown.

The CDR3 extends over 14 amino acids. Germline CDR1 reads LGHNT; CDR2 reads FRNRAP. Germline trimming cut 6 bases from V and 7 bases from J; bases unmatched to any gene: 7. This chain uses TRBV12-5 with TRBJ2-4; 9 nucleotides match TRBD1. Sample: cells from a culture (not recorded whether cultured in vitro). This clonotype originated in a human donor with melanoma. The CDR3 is CASGSGQGENIQYF. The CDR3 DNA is TGTGCTAGTGGCTCGGGACAGGGAGAGAACATTCAGTACTTC.